These T cell receptor beta chains were read from a single sample in a study of CD8+ T cells in alopecia areata. Data came from immunoSEQ multiplex PCR; TCRdb stores just in-frame clones and leaves some out. This sample has approximately 30,000 clones; roughly 58% occur once, and the top ten carry 15% to 20%. The material sequenced was NKG2D-high CD8+ T cells sorted from blood. The receptors derive from a human donor with alopecia areata. Both conserved end residues are part of each CDR3. Each record gives: clone size, D gene, J gene, CDR3 length, V gene, CDR3 protein, CDR3 DNA. The D gene is left open where the match is weak. The listing skips clone size in some rows; elsewhere it reads once, few, many or a size class.

>few|-|TRBJ2-1|13|TRBV15
CATSRERGNEQFF
TGTGCCACCAGCAGAGAACGGGGGAATGAGCAGTTCTTC
>-|-|TRBJ2-7|14|TRBV30
CAWSVSGETYEQYF
TGTGCCTGGAGTGTAAGTGGAGAAACCTACGAGCAGTACTTC
>-|-|TRBJ2-5|14|TRBV5-6
CASSLVGNQETQYF
TGTGCCAGCAGCTTGGTGGGGAACCAAGAGACCCAGTACTTC
>-|-|TRBJ2-7|13|TRBV6-5
CASSRSTNYEQYF
TGTGCCAGCAGTCGCTCGACCAACTACGAGCAGTACTTC
>-|-|TRBJ1-1|13|TRBV29-1
CSGIRANRTEAFF
TGCAGCGGTATCAGGGCGAACAGGACTGAAGCTTTCTTT
>medium-sized|-|TRBJ2-7|12|TRBV10-2
CASSEQGYEQYF
TGCGCCAGCAGCGAACAGGGCTACGAGCAGTACTTC
>-|-|TRBJ2-7|14|TRBV27
CASSFFPDTYEQYF
TGTGCCAGCAGTTTTTTCCCGGACACTTACGAGCAGTACTTC
>few|TRBD2|TRBJ2-2|15|TRBV4-1
CASSQEGGVTGELFF
TGCGCCAGCAGCCAAGAGGGGGGGGTCACCGGGGAGCTGTTTTTT
>few|-|TRBJ2-3|12|TRBV5-4
CASTKGTDTQYF
TGTGCCAGCACAAAGGGGACAGATACGCAGTATTTT
>few|-|TRBJ2-7|13|TRBV29-1
CSVDYGSSYEQYF
TGCAGCGTTGATTACGGGAGTTCCTACGAGCAGTACTTC
>-|TRBD1|TRBJ1-1|13|TRBV30
CAWKPGGWTEAFF
TGTGCCTGGAAGCCAGGGGGCTGGACTGAAGCTTTCTTT
>few|-|TRBJ2-7|13|TRBV4-1
CASSQESSYEQYF
TGCGCCAGCAGCCAAGAATCGAGCTACGAGCAGTACTTC
>-|TRBD2|TRBJ2-7|15|TRBV7-8
CASSLPGLAANQQYF
TGTGCCAGCAGCTTACCGGGACTAGCGGCAAACCAGCAGTACTTC
>-|-|TRBJ1-5|16|TRBV6-6
CASSYSMGQGVEPQHF
TGTGCCAGCAGTTACTCGATGGGGCAGGGAGTAGAGCCCCAGCATTTT
>-|TRBD2|TRBJ2-1|14|TRBV30
CALGLAGGPLEQFF
TGTGCCTTAGGACTAGCGGGAGGGCCTTTGGAGCAGTTCTTC
>few|TRBD2|TRBJ2-7|15|TRBV4-3
CASSPGRDGRHEQYF
TGCGCCAGCAGCCCAGGCCGGGACGGGAGGCACGAGCAGTACTTC
>few|-|TRBJ2-7|11|TRBV29-1
CSVLQGAEQYF
TGCAGCGTACTACAGGGAGCCGAGCAGTACTTC
>-|TRBD1|TRBJ2-7|16|TRBV4-1
CASSQDVGQGFYEQYF
TGCGCCAGCAGCCAAGATGTGGGACAGGGCTTCTACGAGCAGTACTTC
>-|-|TRBJ2-7|14|TRBV2
CASSEILGSYEQYF
TGTGCCAGCAGTGAAATCTTGGGGTCCTACGAGCAGTACTTC
>-|TRBD2|TRBJ2-3|17|TRBV7-3
CASSPLGSGGLTDTQYF
TGTGCCAGCAGCCCCTTGGGTAGCGGGGGCCTTACAGATACGCAGTATTTT
>-|TRBD1|TRBJ1-5|14|TRBV27
CASSLTGLNQPQHF
TGTGCCAGCAGCCTGACAGGGCTCAATCAGCCCCAGCATTTT
>-|-|TRBJ2-1|13|TRBV19
CASSPVEGNEQFF
TGTGCCAGTAGTCCAGTTGAGGGCAATGAGCAGTTCTTC
>-|-|TRBJ1-3|12|TRBV29-1
CSARGDGNTIYF
TGCAGCGCAAGGGGGGATGGAAACACCATATATTTT
>-|-|TRBJ1-2|13|TRBV28
CASSDGGEDGYTF
TGTGCCAGCAGCGACGGGGGCGAGGATGGCTACACCTTC
>-|-|TRBJ2-7|13|TRBV29-1
CSVGGDSSYEQYF
TGCAGCGTTGGGGGGGACAGCTCCTACGAGCAGTACTTC
>-|-|TRBJ2-1|11|TRBV30
CAWSDHNEQFF
TGTGCCTGGAGTGACCACAATGAGCAGTTCTTC
>-|-|TRBJ2-7|16|TRBV28
CASSHTKIELAYEQYF
TGTGCCAGCAGTCACACTAAAATCGAGTTGGCCTACGAGCAGTACTTC
>few|-|TRBJ2-2|15|TRBV4-3
CASSQSEGLTGELFF
TGCGCCAGCAGCCAATCTGAGGGTTTGACCGGGGAGCTGTTTTTT
>-|-|TRBJ2-7|15|TRBV27
CASTLVTGLGYEQYF
TGTGCCAGCACACTAGTCACGGGTCTGGGATACGAGCAGTACTTC
>-|-|TRBJ1-2|15|TRBV5-4
CASRQTPTENYGYTF
TGTGCCAGCAGACAAACCCCGACAGAGAACTATGGCTACACCTTC
>-|-|TRBJ2-2|15|TRBV6-5
CASSYFEGSDGELFF
TGTGCCAGCAGTTACTTCGAAGGGAGCGACGGGGAGCTGTTTTTT
>-|-|TRBJ2-7|14|TRBV28
CASRFSAATYEQYF
TGTGCCAGCAGATTTAGCGCGGCCACCTACGAGCAGTACTTC
>-|TRBD1|TRBJ1-5|15|TRBV5-1
CASSIGQGGNQPQHF
TGCGCCAGCAGCATCGGACAGGGTGGCAATCAGCCCCAGCATTTT
>-|-|TRBJ1-6|17|TRBV5-6
CASSLAARSSYNSPLHF
TGTGCCAGCAGCTTGGCAGCGCGGAGCTCCTATAATTCACCCCTCCACTTT
>once|TRBD1|TRBJ2-7|16|TRBV4-1
CASSQDLGTGTYEQYF
TGCGCCAGCAGCCAAGACTTAGGGACAGGCACCTACGAGCAGTACTTC
>-|TRBD2|TRBJ2-4|15|TRBV4-1
CASSHQLAGQNIQYF
TGCGCCAGCAGCCACCAACTAGCGGGACAAAACATTCAGTACTTC
>-|TRBD1|TRBJ1-5|16|TRBV27
CASGYPWGQLNQPQHF
TGTGCCAGCGGATACCCGTGGGGACAGCTAAATCAGCCCCAGCATTTT
>-|-|TRBJ2-7|14|TRBV5-1
CASSSWLFTDEQYF
TGCGCCAGCAGCTCCTGGTTATTTACGGACGAGCAGTACTTC
>once|TRBD2|TRBJ2-7|14|TRBV27
CASSSRTSGYEQYF
TGTGCCAGCAGTTCTCGGACTAGCGGCTACGAGCAGTACTTC
>-|-|TRBJ1-1|13|TRBV30
CAWIMGGYTEAFF
TGTGCCTGGATTATGGGGGGCTACACTGAAGCTTTCTTT
>-|TRBD2|TRBJ2-3|18|TRBV7-9
CASSFTLVRREGADTQYF
TGTGCCAGCAGCTTCACCCTAGTTCGGCGGGAGGGCGCAGATACGCAGTATTTT
>-|TRBD2|TRBJ2-7|16|TRBV9
CASSEGGLAGTYEQYF
TGTGCCAGCAGCGAGGGGGGACTAGCGGGAACTTACGAGCAGTACTTC
>few|TRBD1|TRBJ1-5|15|TRBV5-6
CASSLGDRGIQPQHF
TGTGCCAGCAGCTTGGGGGACAGGGGCATTCAGCCCCAGCATTTT
>-|-|TRBJ2-7|12|TRBV30
CAWSVTGPGQYF
TGTGCCTGGAGTGTGACAGGTCCGGGGCAGTACTTC